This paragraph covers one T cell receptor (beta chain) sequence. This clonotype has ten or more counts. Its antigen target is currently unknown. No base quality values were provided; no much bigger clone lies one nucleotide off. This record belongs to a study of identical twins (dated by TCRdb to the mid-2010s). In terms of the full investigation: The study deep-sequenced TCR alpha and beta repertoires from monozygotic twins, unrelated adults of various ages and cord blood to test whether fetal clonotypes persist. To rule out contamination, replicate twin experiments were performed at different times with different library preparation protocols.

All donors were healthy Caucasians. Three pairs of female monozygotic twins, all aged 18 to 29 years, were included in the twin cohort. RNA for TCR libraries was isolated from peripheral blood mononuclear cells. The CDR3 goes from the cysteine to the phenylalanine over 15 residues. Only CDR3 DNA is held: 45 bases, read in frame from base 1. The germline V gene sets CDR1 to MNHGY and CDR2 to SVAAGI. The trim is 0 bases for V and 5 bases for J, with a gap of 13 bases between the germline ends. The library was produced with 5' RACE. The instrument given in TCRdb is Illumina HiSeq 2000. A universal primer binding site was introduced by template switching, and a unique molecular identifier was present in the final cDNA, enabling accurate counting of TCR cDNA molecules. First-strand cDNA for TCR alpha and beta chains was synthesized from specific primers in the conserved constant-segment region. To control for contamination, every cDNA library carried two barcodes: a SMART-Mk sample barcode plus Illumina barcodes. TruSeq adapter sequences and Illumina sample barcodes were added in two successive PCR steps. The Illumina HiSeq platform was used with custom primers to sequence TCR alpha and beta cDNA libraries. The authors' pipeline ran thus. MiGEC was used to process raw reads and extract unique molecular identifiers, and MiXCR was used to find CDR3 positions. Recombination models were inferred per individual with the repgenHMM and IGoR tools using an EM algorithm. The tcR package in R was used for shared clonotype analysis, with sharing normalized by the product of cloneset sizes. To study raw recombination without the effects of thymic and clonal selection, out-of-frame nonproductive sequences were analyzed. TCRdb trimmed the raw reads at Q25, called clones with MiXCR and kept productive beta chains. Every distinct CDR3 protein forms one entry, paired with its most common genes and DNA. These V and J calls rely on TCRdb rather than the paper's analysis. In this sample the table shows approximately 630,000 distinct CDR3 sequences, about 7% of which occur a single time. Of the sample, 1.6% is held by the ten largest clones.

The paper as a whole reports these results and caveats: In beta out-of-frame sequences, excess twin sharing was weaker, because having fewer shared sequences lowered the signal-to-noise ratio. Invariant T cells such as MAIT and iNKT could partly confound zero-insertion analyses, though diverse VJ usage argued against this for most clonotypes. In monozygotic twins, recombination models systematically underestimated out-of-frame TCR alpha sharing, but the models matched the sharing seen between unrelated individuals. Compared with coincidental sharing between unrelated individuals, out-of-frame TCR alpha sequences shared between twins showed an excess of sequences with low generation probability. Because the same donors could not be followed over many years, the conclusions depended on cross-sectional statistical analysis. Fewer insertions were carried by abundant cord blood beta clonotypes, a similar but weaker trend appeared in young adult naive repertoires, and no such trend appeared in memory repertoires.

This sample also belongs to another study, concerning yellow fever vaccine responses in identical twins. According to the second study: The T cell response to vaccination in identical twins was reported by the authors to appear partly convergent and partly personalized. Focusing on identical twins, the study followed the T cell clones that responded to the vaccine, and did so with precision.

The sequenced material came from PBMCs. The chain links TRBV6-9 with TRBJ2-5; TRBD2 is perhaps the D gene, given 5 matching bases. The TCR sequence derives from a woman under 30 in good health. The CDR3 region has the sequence CASSYSITRSETQYF. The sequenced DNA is TGTGCCAGCAGTTATTCAATCACTAGAAGTGAGACCCAGTACTTC.